Listed below are T cell receptor beta chains from one sample, sequenced in a study of T cell responses to AZD1222 COVID-19 vaccine. Method: immunoSEQ multiplex PCR; TCRdb's copy keeps in-frame clones and lacks some. This table has about 140,000 clones, 88% appearing once. The source material was peripheral blood, sampled 28 days after the second AZD1222 dose. These receptor sequences come from an adult who received the AZD1222 COVID-19 vaccine. The CDR3 runs from the conserved cysteine through the conserved F or W. D genes are given only for firm matches. Rows give clone size only sometimes, using once, few, many, or a class for an expanded clone.

V gene	D gene	J gene	clone size	CDR3 DNA	CDR3 protein
TRBV30	NA	TRBJ2-2	NA	TGTGCCTGTCAGCCGGAAGGCAGGAACACCGGGGAGCTGTTTTTT	CACQPEGRNTGELFF
TRBV3-1/TRBV3-2	NA	TRBJ1-1	NA	TGTGCCAGCAGCCAAGAACCGGGGGCGGGGAACACTGAAGCTTTCTTT	CASSQEPGAGNTEAFF
TRBV7-2	NA	TRBJ1-1	NA	TGTGCCAGCAGCTTCAAGAGGGACACTGAAGCTTTCTTT	CASSFKRDTEAFF
TRBV4-1	NA	TRBJ1-5	NA	TGCGCCAGCAGCCGCCGAAACAACATAGACAGCTATCAGCCCCAGCATTTT	CASSRRNNIDSYQPQHF
TRBV18	TRBD2	TRBJ2-3	NA	TGTGCCAGCTCACCACCGTCCTTAGCGGGAGGGCCCGACGGAGTCACGCAGTATTTT	CASSPPSLAGGPDGVTQYF
TRBV29-1	TRBD1	TRBJ2-7	NA	TGCAGCGTCACGCCCGGGACAGGGATCCACGAGCAGTACTTC	CSVTPGTGIHEQYF
TRBV2	NA	TRBJ1-2	NA	TGTGCCAGCAGTGAGGGTAACTATGGCTACACCTTC	CASSEGNYGYTF
TRBV18	TRBD1	TRBJ1-2	few	TGTGCCAGCTCACAGAAGGCAGGGGGAGGCGGCTACACCTTC	CASSQKAGGGGYTF
TRBV6-6	TRBD1	TRBJ1-2	NA	TGTGCCAGCAGTCCTTCGGGACAGAACTATGGCTACACCTTC	CASSPSGQNYGYTF
TRBV7-2	TRBD1	TRBJ1-4	NA	TGTGCCAGCAGCTTCAGAGGACAGGATGAAAAACTGTTTTTT	CASSFRGQDEKLFF
TRBV28	NA	TRBJ2-1	NA	TGTGCCAGCGGGGGCGCGAATTTAAATGAGCAGTTCTTC	CASGGANLNEQFF
TRBV24-1	TRBD1	TRBJ2-3	NA	TGTGCCACCAGTGATCGGACAGGGCCTATCACAGATACGCAGTATTTT	CATSDRTGPITDTQYF
TRBV24-1	NA	TRBJ2-3	NA	TGTGCCACCAGTGGAGCAGGGGCGTCAGATACGCAGTATTTT	CATSGAGASDTQYF
TRBV7-9	TRBD1	TRBJ1-1	NA	TGTGCCAGCAGCCCCGGGACAGGGGTAATGAACACTGAAGCTTTCTTT	CASSPGTGVMNTEAFF
TRBV5-8	NA	TRBJ2-5	NA	TGTGCCAGCAGCTTGGGTGGGGGACATTCGCAAGAGACCCAGTACTTC	CASSLGGGHSQETQYF
TRBV10-2	NA	TRBJ1-5	NA	TGCGCCAGCACCGGTCAGACAAATCAGCCCCAGCATTTT	CASTGQTNQPQHF
TRBV7-9	TRBD1	TRBJ1-2	NA	TGTGCCAGCAGCCGCCGGGACAGTTCCATGGGGTATGGCTACACCTTC	CASSRRDSSMGYGYTF
TRBV27	NA	TRBJ1-2	NA	TGTGCCAGCAGTTTATCCCCAGGGGTGGAAAACTATGGCTACACCTTC	CASSLSPGVENYGYTF
TRBV19	TRBD1	TRBJ1-5	NA	TGTGCCAGTACCCGACTTCCGCAGGGGGCCAGAGGTCAGCCCCAGCATTTT	CASTRLPQGARGQPQHF
TRBV11-2	TRBD2	TRBJ2-1	NA	TGTGCCAGCAGCTTAGGGAAGGGACTAGCGGGAGGCGGCGATGAGCAGTTCTTC	CASSLGKGLAGGGDEQFF
TRBV9	NA	TRBJ1-1	NA	TGTGCCAGCAGCGAAAGATTATTCACTGAAGCTTTCTTT	CASSERLFTEAFF
TRBV7-4	NA	TRBJ1-6	NA	TGTGCCAGCGGCTCCGGGACCCCCTTAGGATCACCCCTCCACTTT	CASGSGTPLGSPLHF
TRBV19	NA	TRBJ1-6	NA	TGTGCCAGAAAGGGGGGGATTAATTCACCCCTCCACTTT	CARKGGINSPLHF
TRBV5-1	NA	TRBJ2-1	NA	TGCGCCAGCAGCTTGACAACATGGGCAGGGTCGGATAATGAGCAGTTCTTC	CASSLTTWAGSDNEQFF
TRBV6-5	TRBD1	TRBJ1-1	NA	TGTGCCAGCAGGAGACAGGGAGGTCGAAACACTGAAGCTTTCTTT	CASRRQGGRNTEAFF
TRBV18	NA	TRBJ2-1	NA	TGTGCCAGCTCAGCGGGGTGGTACTACAATGAGCAGTTCTTC	CASSAGWYYNEQFF
TRBV7-2	NA	TRBJ1-2	NA	TGTGCCAGCAGCTTTTTGGGGGCGGTTGGCTACACCTTC	CASSFLGAVGYTF
TRBV18	TRBD1	TRBJ1-2	NA	TGTGCCAGCTCACCAGAGGGACAGGGGGGCTACACCTTC	CASSPEGQGGYTF
TRBV3-1/TRBV3-2	NA	TRBJ1-4	NA	TGTGCCAGCAGCCTCGGACAGACAACTAATGAAAAACTGTTTTTT	CASSLGQTTNEKLFF
TRBV9	TRBD2	TRBJ2-5	NA	TGTGCCAGCAGCGTAGGGGGAGGGCACGAGACCCAGTACTTC	CASSVGGGHETQYF
TRBV7-3	NA	TRBJ2-1	few	TGTGCCAGCAGCCAATCGGCGAGCTCCTACAATGAGCAGTTCTTC	CASSQSASSYNEQFF
TRBV6-2/TRBV6-3	NA	TRBJ2-5	NA	TGTGCCAGCAGTAAAAGCCCCGAAGAGACCCAGTACTTC	CASSKSPEETQYF
TRBV19	NA	TRBJ1-1	NA	TGTGCCAGTAGTGCAAGGGACATATCGAACACTGAAGCTTTCTTT	CASSARDISNTEAFF
TRBV30	TRBD2	TRBJ2-5	NA	TGTGCCTGGAGACGGAGCGGGGGGTATGAGACCCAGTACTTC	CAWRRSGGYETQYF
TRBV7-8	TRBD1	TRBJ1-2	NA	TGTGCCAGCAGCACAGGGGCGGATGGCTACACCTTC	CASSTGADGYTF
TRBV9	NA	TRBJ2-2	NA	TGTGCCAGCAGCGTAGAACAGCCTCCCACCGGGGAGCTGTTTTTT	CASSVEQPPTGELFF
TRBV7-7	TRBD2	TRBJ2-1	NA	TGTGCTAGCAGCTTAGGACTAGGTCAATACAATGAGCAGTTCTTC	CASSLGLGQYNEQFF
TRBV7-8	NA	TRBJ1-5	NA	TGTGCCAGCAGCTTAGTAGGGGGGGAGGGTCAGCCCCAGCATTTT	CASSLVGGEGQPQHF
TRBV27	NA	TRBJ1-1	NA	TGTGCCAGCAGTGTAAGGGGGAGGAACACTGAAGCTTTCTTT	CASSVRGRNTEAFF
TRBV20-1	NA	TRBJ1-5	NA	TGCAGTGCTAGTGGGGGTCAGCCCCAGCATTTT	CSASGGQPQHF
TRBV7-2	NA	TRBJ2-2	NA	TGTGCCAGCAGCTTGAGTTACACCGGGGAGCTGTTTTTT	CASSLSYTGELFF
TRBV12-5	NA	TRBJ2-6	few	TGTGCTAGTGGTCTTTTTAGCCGCTCTGGGGCCAACGTCCTGACTTTC	CASGLFSRSGANVLTF
TRBV6-2/TRBV6-3	NA	TRBJ2-7	NA	TGTGCCAGCAGCTGGGGGGCGGGGTCCCCTCACGAGCAGTACTTC	CASSWGAGSPHEQYF
TRBV2	TRBD1	TRBJ2-5	NA	TGTGCCAGCAGTAGATACGACAGGGAAGAGACCCAGTACTTC	CASSRYDREETQYF
TRBV19	TRBD1	TRBJ1-2	NA	TGTGCCACGAACCCGGGACAGGCCCGTGCCTACACCTTC	CATNPGQARAYTF
TRBV19	NA	TRBJ2-1	NA	TGTGCCAGTAGTCCTTCTGGAGACGAGCAGTTCTTC	CASSPSGDEQFF
TRBV24-1	TRBD1	TRBJ1-5	once	TGTGCCACCAGTGATTTGACAGGGGAGCCTTGGGAGCCCCAGCATTTT	CATSDLTGEPWEPQHF
TRBV14	NA	TRBJ1-1	NA	TGTGCCACCGCACCTTGGGGACGCCGCGCTTTCTTT	CATAPWGRRAFF
TRBV7-3	NA	TRBJ2-6	NA	TGTGCCAGCAGTCCCCGGTCTGGGGCCAACGTCCTGACTTTC	CASSPRSGANVLTF
TRBV30	NA	TRBJ2-7	NA	TGTGCCTGGAGCGGACAGTACGAGCAGTACTTC	CAWSGQYEQYF
TRBV19	TRBD2	TRBJ2-1	NA	TGTGCCAGTAGTTCCGGGGGGAATGAGCAGTTCTTC	CASSSGGNEQFF
TRBV19	TRBD2	TRBJ2-5	NA	TGTGCCAGCACTCGGACTAGCGGGGTCCAAGAGACCCAGTACTTC	CASTRTSGVQETQYF
TRBV7-3	NA	TRBJ2-2	NA	TGTGCCAGCAGCTCCGAGACAGGATCCAACACCGGGGAGCTGTTTTTT	CASSSETGSNTGELFF
TRBV27	NA	TRBJ1-1	NA	TGTGCCAGCAGTTTTTGGGGGAACACTGAAGCTTTCTTT	CASSFWGNTEAFF